Below are 17 T cell receptor beta chains sequenced from a single sample in a study of T cells in Graves' hyperthyroidism and ophthalmopathy. TCR beta CDR3 regions were amplified from RNA. First-round RT-PCR of the TCR CDR3 relied on the HTBI primer set. One entry per CDR3 protein, called by TCRdb with MiXCR from the multiplex PCR reads. Of about 840,000 distinct CDR3 sequences listed, 38% were seen once; the top ten hold more than 7%. What was sequenced was blood. These receptors were taken from a man aged 18 to 30 with Graves' hyperthyroidism.

The chain recombines TRBV7-3 with TRBJ1-2; a weak D match, TRBD1 (5 bases). Germline loops: CDR1 SGHTA, CDR2 FQGTGA. The V gene lost 5 bases and the J gene lost 7 bases, with 11 bases spanning the gap. The CDR3 consists of 12 residues. CDR3 sequence (DNA): TGTGCCAGCAGCCCACAGGCCGGTGGCTACACCTTC. Its translation is CASSPQAGGYTF.

At least ten counts were recorded for this clonotype. The chain has TRBV7-6 and TRBJ2-7; D gene unclear. V gave up 11 bases and J gave up 4 bases, with 21 bases separating them. The CDR3 runs 14 residues. The V gene's germline CDR1 is SGHVS and CDR2 FNYEAQ. CDR3 DNA sequence: TGTGCCGGCCCCTGGGCAACCATAGAGTACGAGCAGTACTTC. Translation: CAGPWATIEYEQYF. Supplemented by reference TRBV7-6 and TRBJ2-7, the full variable domain reads GAGVSQSPRYKVTKRGQDVALRCDPISGHVSLYWYRQALGQGPEFLTYFNYEAQQDKSGLPNDRFSAERPEGSISTLTIQRTEQRDSAMYRCAGPWATIEYEQYFGPGTRLTVT.

This rearrangement joins TRBV20-1 to TRBJ1-5, with 8 bases fitting TRBD1. The J segment lost 11 bases and the V segment lost 0 bases, leaving 12 bases of the junction unmatched. This CDR3 is 15 amino acids long. Germline values: CDR1 DFQATT, CDR2 SNEGSKA (reference sequence). In nucleotides, the CDR3 is TGCAGTGCTAGAGATATGGGACAGGCTTCAGGGGCCCAGCATTTT. Its protein is CSARDMGQASGAQHF.

This clonotype showed up many times. J is TRBJ1-1 and V is TRBV11-1; D is undetermined. The CDR3 is 14 residues long. Trimming took 2 bases from V and 5 from J, leaving 12 bases between them. Germline V lookup: CDR1 SGHAT, CDR2 FQDESV (reference sequence). The CDR3 bases are TGTGCCAGCAGCTTAAGGTTCGGTAAGACTGAAGCTTTCTTT. Encoded protein: CASSLRFGKTEAFF.

This clonotype was detected many times. V and J are TRBV6-5 and TRBJ1-1; 9 nucleotides match TRBD1. V shed 6 bases and J 4 bases; nucleotides not matched to a gene: 6. The length of the CDR3 is 14 residues. CDR1 MNHEY and CDR2 SVGAGI come from the germline V gene. This CDR3 is CASRGTGRITEAFF. DNA for the CDR3: TGTGCCAGCAGGGGGACAGGGCGAATCACTGAAGCTTTCTTT.

Remarks on this clonotype: A read error may explain this, as a much larger clone is one base away. The V gene is TRBV12-3 or TRBV12-4, the J gene TRBJ1-2, with TRBD1 as a possible D gene (5 bases). The CDR3 is 11 residues long. Trimming shortened V by 1 base and J by 13 bases, and 10 bases separated the two germline ends. CDR3 DNA: TGTGCCAGCAGTTTAGGACGGGGGGGCACCTTC. Translating gives CASSLGRGGTF.

About this clonotype itself: The junction and the germline gene differ at one end; a read error may be behind it. V is TRBV10-3 and J is TRBJ2-5; no firm D call. This CDR3 region has 13 residues. Germline assignment: CDR1 ENHRY and CDR2 SYGVKD. CDR3 coding DNA: TGTGCCAGCAGTTTAAAAAACGGACAGACCCAGTACTTC. This gives the protein CASSLKNGQTQYF.

This rearrangement joins TRBV15 to TRBJ2-5, with TRBD2 matching over 8 bases. The CDR3 is 16 amino acids. The junction had 8 bases not matched to a gene; V was cut back by 3 bases and J by 2 bases. Germline V gives CDR1 LNHNV, CDR2 YYDKDF (reference sequence). For the CDR3, the DNA is TGTGCCACCAGCAGCCCCTGGAGCGGGAGTCAAGAGACCCAGTACTTC. It yields the protein CATSSPWSGSQETQYF.

This clonotype showed up many times. In DNA form, the CDR3 reads TGTGCCAGTAGTATTCGACAGGGCGAGCAGTACTTC. Translating gives CASSIRQGEQYF. The chain is built from TRBV19 and TRBJ2-7; 7 bases line up with TRBD1. In germline, CDR1 is LNHDA, CDR2 SQIVND (reference sequence). The CDR3 has 12 residues. Trimming removed 3 bases from V and 6 bases from J; junction bases left unmatched: 2.

In its sample, this clonotype was seen a few times. V usage is TRBV5-1 and J usage is TRBJ2-5; 8 bases match TRBD2. The CDR3 is 17 residues long. The germline V gene encodes CDR1 SGHRS and CDR2 YFSETQ. Trimming took 0 bases from V and 3 from J; bases not matched to a gene: 10. The CDR3 here is CASSLDIWRGEEETQYF. The CDR3 coding sequence is TGCGCCAGCAGCTTGGACATTTGGCGGGGGGAGGAAGAGACCCAGTACTTC.

This clonotype was found many times. The rearrangement joins TRBV29-1 to TRBJ2-7, with no clear D. V was cut by 4 bases and J by 5 bases, with 15 bases left in between. The CDR3 is made up of 13 amino acids. In germline, CDR1 is SQVTM, CDR2 ANQGSEA. The DNA of the CDR3 is TGCAGCGTTGTAGGGCACCTTAGGGACGAGCAGTACTTC. Translation: CSVVGHLRDEQYF.

There are a few counts of this clonotype. The genes are TRBV9 and TRBJ2-2; TRBD1 matches 9 bases. The CDR3 has 13 residues. The germline V gene has CDR1 SGDLS and CDR2 YYNGEE. The V gene end was trimmed by 6 bases and the J gene end by 5 bases; junction bases not matched to a gene: 2. In DNA, the CDR3 is TGTGCCAGCACCGGACAGGGGACCGGGGAGCTGTTTTTT. Translated: CASTGQGTGELFF.

This clonotype was counted between two and nine times. The V call is TRBV4-2, the J call TRBJ2-5; 7 positions match TRBD1. Germline V gene lookup returns CDR1 LGHNA and CDR2 YNFKEQ. The CDR3 length is 16 residues. V was pared by 4 bases and J by 1 base, with 9 bases of the junction left unmatched. CDR3 sequence: CASSLFLSGGQETQYF. The CDR3 region has the DNA TGTGCCAGCAGCCTTTTTCTTTCAGGGGGCCAAGAGACCCAGTACTTC.

This clonotype appeared many times. The CDR3 spells CAISFTNTEAFF. In DNA, the CDR3 is TGTGCCATCAGTTTTACGAACACTGAAGCTTTCTTT. The chain carries TRBV10-3 and TRBJ1-1; D gene uncertain. The germline CDR1 and CDR2 sequences are ENHRY and SYGVKD. Trimming removed 5 bases at V and 1 base at J, with 5 bases between. This CDR3 region has 12 residues.

The sample holds one count of this clonotype. V gene TRBV20-1 combines with J gene TRBJ2-5; D perhaps matches TRBD2 (5 bases). This CDR3 has 16 residues. CDR1 is DFQATT and CDR2 is SNEGSKA in the germline V gene (reference sequence). Trimming removed 4 bases at V and 3 bases at J, with 21 bases between. For the CDR3, the DNA is TGCAGTGCTACCAAAGCTAGAGGGCTATCGGAAGAGACCCAGTACTTC. The encoded protein is CSATKARGLSEETQYF.

This clonotype came up a few times. CDR3 in DNA: TGTGCCAGCAGTTTAGTCCACCTAGAGCAGTACTTC. Translation: CASSLVHLEQYF. The genes are TRBV28 and TRBJ2-7, with D unresolved. CDR3 length: 12 residues. The V and J ends lost 2 bases and 7 bases respectively, with 9 bases between them. CDR1 and CDR2 (germline): MDHEN, SYDVKM.

This clonotype has only one observation. The chain uses TRBV5-1 and TRBJ1-2; 7 nucleotides align to TRBD1. Trimming removed 4 bases from V and 8 bases from J; junction bases left unmatched: 2. This CDR3 is 11 amino acids long. The germline CDR1 and CDR2 sequences are SGHRS and YFSETQ. The DNA of the CDR3 is TGCGCCAGCAGCGAGGACAGGGGCTACACCTTC. Its protein product is CASSEDRGYTF.